The 29 T cell receptor beta chains presented below share a single source sample, sequenced in a study of blood T cell repertoires in COVID-19. The protocol was immunoSEQ multiplex PCR, while the TCRdb copy is restricted to in-frame clones and leaves out a portion. The data show fewer than 200,000 clones, around three quarters seen once. Material: PBMCs or T cells enriched from blood (not recorded which). Source of these receptors: a woman in her 70s in a cohort exposed to, infected with or recovered from COVID-19 (not recorded which).

The gene calls are TRBV24-1 and TRBJ2-5, with D possibly being TRBD1 (6 bases). The V and J ends lost 3 bases and 2 bases respectively, with 9 bases between them. CDR3 length: 14 amino acids. Germline assignment: CDR1 KGHDR and CDR2 SFDVKD. CDR3 sequence reads: CATSDNGQQETQYF. The DNA for the CDR3 is TGTGCCACCAGTGATAACGGACAGCAAGAGACCCAGTACTTC.

The gene calls are TRBV5-6 and TRBJ1-1; D is unresolved. Germline lookup yields CDR1 SGHDT and CDR2 YYEEEE. V was pared by 0 bases and J by 4 bases, with 19 bases between. The CDR3 covers 17 residues. This CDR3 reads CASSLGEARIKVTEAFF. The CDR3 DNA reads as TGTGCCAGCAGCTTGGGAGAGGCTCGGATAAAGGTCACTGAAGCTTTCTTT.

The V call is TRBV27, the J call TRBJ2-7, with 7 bases lining up with TRBD2. Germline trimming cut 5 bases from V and 6 bases from J; bases unmatched to any gene: 13. Germline values: CDR1 MNHEY, CDR2 SMNVEV (reference sequence). This CDR3 spans 15 amino acids. The CDR3 DNA sequence: TGTGCCAGCAGTCCGAGCGGACTAGACCCCGGCGAGCAGTACTTC. Protein product: CASSPSGLDPGEQYF.

This chain uses TRBV27 with TRBJ1-1; D unresolved. This CDR3 spans 14 amino acids. V shed 2 bases and J shed 5 bases, with 12 bases lying between them. In germline, CDR1 is MNHEY, CDR2 SMNVEV (reference sequence). CDR3 sequence reads: CASSLKVKRTEAFF. CDR3 bases: TGTGCCAGCAGTTTAAAGGTCAAGAGGACTGAAGCTTTCTTT.

This clone has a handful of counts. The chain joins TRBV11-3 to TRBJ1-1; 7 bases fit TRBD1. V trimming: 3 bases; J trimming: 4 bases; junction bases outside the gene matches: 8. Germline CDR1 is SGHNT and CDR2 is YENEEA. This CDR3 comprises 15 residues. This CDR3 is CASSFDGAGGTEAFF. As DNA, the CDR3 is TGTGCCAGCAGCTTCGATGGGGCAGGGGGCACTGAAGCTTTCTTT.

The chain carries TRBV3-1 (or the pseudogene TRBV3-2) and TRBJ2-7, with TRBD2 matching 8 bases. Germline lookup yields CDR1 LGHDT and CDR2 YNNKEL (reference sequence). There are 18 residues in the CDR3. J was trimmed by 0 bases and V by 3 bases; bases with no gene match: 13. CDR3 loop: CASSQLPLAAYSSYEQYF. CDR3 DNA sequence: TGTGCCAGCAGCCAGCTCCCACTAGCGGCTTACAGCTCCTACGAGCAGTACTTC.

About this clone itself: As the CDR3 is not closed by the conserved phenylalanine or tryptophan, this likely results from a read error. No DNA is shown, since the ends of the CDR3 on it are uncertain; the CDR3 is the one TCRdb lists. V is TRBV5-5 and J is TRBJ1-4; the table names TRBD1, a call not compared with the DNA. Germline-derived CDR1 and CDR2 are SGHKS and YYEKEE (reference sequence). The CDR3 extends over 14 residues, inclusive of both ends. The CDR3: CASSFGPLKGQVFT.

This clone was detected only once. The chain employs TRBV19 and TRBJ1-2, with D perhaps matching TRBD1 (5 bases). In germline, CDR1 is LNHDA, CDR2 SQIVND (reference sequence). This CDR3 comprises 15 residues. The V and J ends lost 5 bases and 6 bases respectively, with 19 bases between them. The CDR3 protein is CASSFRRLGENGYTF. DNA of the CDR3: TGTGCCAGTAGTTTTCGACGGCTAGGGGAAAATGGCTACACCTTC.

The chain uses TRBV15 and TRBJ1-4; TRBD1 matches at 7 bases. Per the germline V gene, CDR1 is LNHNV and CDR2 is YYDKDF (reference sequence). V shed 5 bases and J 7 bases; nucleotides not matched to a gene: 16. This CDR3 contains 17 residues. DNA for the CDR3: TGTGCCACCAGCTTTAGGGGGCCCGGGGGTGTACGTGAAAAACTGTTTTTT. Amino acids: CATSFRGPGGVREKLFF.

This clone was seen more than once but under ten times. The chain has TRBV6-5 and TRBJ2-7, with TRBD1 as a possible D gene (5 bases). The germline V gene has CDR1 MNHEY and CDR2 SVGAGI. The germline V and J ends were trimmed by 4 bases and 2 bases, with 9 bases remaining between them. The CDR3 contains 13 residues. The CDR3: CASSSSGPYEQYF. CDR3 sequence (DNA): TGTGCCAGCAGTTCTTCAGGGCCCTACGAGCAGTACTTC.

The CDR3 spells CASSHRGETQYF. The CDR3 DNA reads as TGTGCCAGCAGCCACAGGGGGGAGACCCAGTACTTC. The rearrangement joins TRBV7-6 to TRBJ2-5, with 8 bases matching TRBD1. The CDR3 has 12 amino acids. V shed 5 bases, J shed 5 bases, and the junction held 1 base outside the gene matches. From germline, CDR1 is SGHVS and CDR2 FNYEAQ.

The J gene is TRBJ2-7, the V gene TRBV7-2; D gene ambiguous. This CDR3 has 14 residues. The V end was cut by 1 base, the J end by 2 bases, with 9 bases between. In germline, CDR1 is SGHTA, CDR2 FQGNSA. This chain's CDR3 is CASSLGPSPYEQYF. CDR3 nucleotides: TGTGCCAGCAGCTTAGGGCCTTCGCCCTACGAGCAGTACTTC.

This chain uses TRBV15 with TRBJ1-6, with D uncertain. Deletions cut 0 bases from V and 8 bases from J, with 8 bases between. This CDR3 spans 14 amino acids. The germline V gene encodes CDR1 LNHNV and CDR2 YYDKDF (reference sequence). The CDR3 region has the DNA TGTGCCACCAGCAGAGATTCCCAGGATTCACCCCTCCACTTT. It specifies CATSRDSQDSPLHF. The full variable domain, in which reference TRBV15 and TRBJ1-6 provide the parts outside the CDR3, is DAMVIQNPRYQVTQFGKPVTLSCSQTLNHNVMYWYQQKSSQAPKLLFHYYDKDFNNEADTPDNFQSRRPNTSFCFLDIRSPGLGDTAMYLCATSRDSQDSPLHFGNGTRLTVT.

J is TRBJ2-1 and V is TRBV28, with TRBD2 identical over 10 bases. Trimming removed 3 bases from V and 4 bases from J; junction bases left unmatched: 12. Germline V CDR1 and CDR2: MDHEN, SYDVKM. The length of the CDR3 is 18 residues. CDR3 in DNA: TGTGCCAGCAGTTTCTCCCATATAAGGACTAGCGGATACAATGAGCAGTTCTTC. Translated, it gives CASSFSHIRTSGYNEQFF.

The chain employs TRBV5-1 and TRBJ2-1, with a possible D match to TRBD2 (6 bases). This CDR3 has 16 residues. V lost 3 bases and J lost 3, with 16 bases in between. Germline-derived CDR1 and CDR2 are SGHRS and YFSETQ. CDR3 sequence (DNA): TGCGCCAGCAGCTCCCGTGGGGGTAGCGGCTACAATGAGCAGTTCTTC. Translating gives CASSSRGGSGYNEQFF. The complete variable domain, with remaining parts taken from reference TRBV5-1 and TRBJ2-1, reads KAGVTQTPRYLIKTRGQQVTLSCSPISGHRSVSWYQQTPGQGLQFLFEYFSETQRNKGNFPGRFSGRQFSNSRSEMNVSTLELGDSALYLCASSSRGGSGYNEQFFGPGTRLTVL.

The chain joins TRBV7-8 to TRBJ2-1; D not certain. The CDR3 spans 12 residues. V dropped 5 bases and J dropped 7 bases, with 9 bases sitting between them. CDR1 and CDR2 (germline): SGHVS, FQNEAQ. CDR3: CASSEIFNEQFF. The CDR3 nucleotides read TGTGCCAGCAGCGAGATCTTTAATGAGCAGTTCTTC.

This clone came up a few times. The chain links TRBV18 to TRBJ1-3; D is unresolved. Germline CDR1 KGHSH, CDR2 LQKENI. Trimming removed 4 bases at V and 0 bases at J, with 25 bases between. The CDR3 loop spans 20 amino acids. The CDR3 DNA reads TGTGCCAGCTCACTAAACCACCCGTCCACCGCCACCAGCTCTGGAAACACCATATATTTT. This gives the protein CASSLNHPSTATSSGNTIYF.

The chain has TRBV28 and TRBJ1-2, with a possible D match to TRBD1 (6 bases). The CDR3 sequence is 13 residues long. CDR1 and CDR2 from the germline V gene are MDHEN and SYDVKM. V was pared by 4 bases and J by 8 bases, with 14 bases between. The CDR3 DNA reads TGTGCCAGCAGTTGGGGCAACAGGGAAGGCTACACCTTC. Its protein is CASSWGNREGYTF.

This chain joins TRBV27 and TRBJ2-1; 9 positions agree with TRBD2. The germline V gene encodes CDR1 MNHEY and CDR2 SMNVEV (reference sequence). Losses at the gene ends were 4 bases for V and 7 bases for J; bases not matched to a gene: 5. This CDR3 has 14 residues. CDR3 nucleotide sequence: TGTGCCAGCAGTTCCACTAGCGGGCTGAATGAGCAGTTCTTC. Protein: CASSSTSGLNEQFF.

The CDR3 spells CASSAGTDYGYTF. CDR3 in DNA: TGCGCCAGCAGTGCCGGGACAGACTATGGCTACACCTTC. The chain couples TRBV10-1 to TRBJ1-2, with 7 bases fitting TRBD1. The CDR3 contains 13 residues. CDR1 is WNHNN and CDR2 is SYGVQD in the germline V gene (reference sequence). V lost 4 bases, J lost 3 bases, and 2 bases stayed unmatched.

The rearrangement joins TRBV12-2 to TRBJ2-7; the D call TRBD2 from the table was never checked on the DNA. TRBV12-2 is flagged as a pseudogene. The CDR3 is 20 amino acids. In nucleotides, the CDR3 is TGTGCAAGTCGCTTAGCGCCTCGGGGACTAGCGGGGGAGGAGGGCTACGAGCAGTACTTC. This translates into CASRLAPRGLAGEEGYEQYF.

The J gene is TRBJ1-2, the V gene TRBV28; 8 bases are shared with TRBD1. This CDR3 contains 15 residues. V was pared by 8 bases and J by 2 bases, with 10 bases of the junction left unmatched. Germline CDR1 is MDHEN and CDR2 is SYDVKM. The CDR3, as DNA: TGTGCCAGCTTGGCCAGGGGGCTTGTAAACTATGGCTACACCTTC. The encoded protein is CASLARGLVNYGYTF.

This chain links TRBV28 with TRBJ1-5; maybe TRBD1 (5 bases). The CDR3 is 15 residues long. Trimming shortened V by 6 bases and J by 4 bases, and 16 bases separated the two germline ends. Germline V gives CDR1 MDHEN, CDR2 SYDVKM. The CDR3 here is CASSTPAGSNQPQHF. In DNA, the CDR3 is TGTGCCAGCAGCACCCCCGCAGGGTCAAATCAGCCCCAGCATTTT.

This clone was observed a handful of times. The chain uses TRBV6-5 and TRBJ2-2; 10 nucleotides agree with TRBD1. The CDR3 sequence is 13 residues long. Germline CDR1 and CDR2: MNHEY and SVGAGI. The ends lost 8 bases at V and 6 bases at J; junction bases unmatched: 3. The CDR3 protein is CASGTGAAGELFF. The CDR3 region has the DNA TGTGCCAGCGGGACAGGGGCGGCCGGGGAGCTGTTTTTT.

This chain uses TRBV5-1 with TRBJ1-2; no clear D gene. CDR3 size: 12 residues. V shed 0 bases and J shed 3 bases, with 3 bases lying between them. Germline V gene sequence: CDR1 SGHRS, CDR2 YFSETQ. CDR3 in DNA: TGCGCCAGCAGCTTGGCGGACTATGGCTACACCTTC. This gives the protein CASSLADYGYTF.

The V and J genes are TRBV7-9 and TRBJ1-5; the D gene is possibly TRBD1 (5 bases). CDR3 length equals 14 residues. V was clipped by 3 bases and J by 3 bases, with 9 bases between them. CDR1 SEHNR and CDR2 FQNEAQ come from the germline V gene (reference sequence). The CDR3 DNA sequence: TGTGCCAGCAGCTTGGGAGGGACCAATCAGCCCCAGCATTTT. This sequence encodes CASSLGGTNQPQHF. The whole variable domain, remainder taken from reference TRBV7-9 and TRBJ1-5, is DTGVSQNPRHKITKRGQNVTFRCDPISEHNRLYWYRQTLGQGPEFLTYFQNEAQLEKSRLLSDRFSAERPKGSFSTLEIQRTEQGDSAMYLCASSLGGTNQPQHFGDGTRLSIL.

Notes on this clone: Within the sample, other DNA sequences also encode this same CDR3. V is TRBV5-1 and J is TRBJ1-1, with no clear D. Trimming cost V 0 bases and J 0 bases, with 6 bases left between them. Germline assignment: CDR1 SGHRS and CDR2 YFSETQ. There are 14 residues in the CDR3. The CDR3 bases are TGCGCCAGCAGCTTGGGAGGGTTGAACACTGAAGCTTTCTTT. Translated, it gives CASSLGGLNTEAFF.

Comment on this clone: Distinct nucleotide sequences in the sample also encode this CDR3. The chain combines TRBV29-1 with TRBJ1-1; TRBD1 might be the D (5 bases). The CDR3 has 13 amino acids. The V end lost 5 bases, the J end lost 2 bases, and 12 bases lay between the germline ends. Germline V gives CDR1 SQVTM, CDR2 ANQGSEA. The CDR3 coding sequence is TGCAGCGTTAAACCAGGGTACAACACTGAAGCTTTCTTT. It encodes CSVKPGYNTEAFF.

This chain connects TRBV4-2 to TRBJ2-7, with TRBD2 identical over 9 bases. The ends lost 1 base at V and 2 bases at J; junction bases unmatched: 9. Germline CDR1 LGHNA, CDR2 YNFKEQ. This CDR3 comprises 17 residues. CDR3 sequence (DNA): TGTGCCAGCAGCCAAGGGCCTAGCGGGATAGCAGCCTACGAGCAGTACTTC. Translated: CASSQGPSGIAAYEQYF.